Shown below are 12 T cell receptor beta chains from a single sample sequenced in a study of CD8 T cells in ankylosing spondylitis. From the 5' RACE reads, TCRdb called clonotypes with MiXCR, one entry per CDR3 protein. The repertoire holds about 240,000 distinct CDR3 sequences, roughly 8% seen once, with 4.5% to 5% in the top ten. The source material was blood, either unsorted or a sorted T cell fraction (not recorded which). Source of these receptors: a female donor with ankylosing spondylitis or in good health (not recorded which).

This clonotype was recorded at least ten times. Here the CDR3 DNA reads TGTGCCTCGCGGACCGGAGGGTCGAACACTGAAGCTTTCTTT. The encoded protein is CASRTGGSNTEAFF. The V call is TRBV7-9, the J call TRBJ1-1; D gene ambiguous. The ends were cut back, 11 bases at V and 1 base at J, with 17 bases in the middle. The CDR3 totals 14 residues. Germline V lookup: CDR1 SEHNR, CDR2 FQNEAQ (reference sequence). Full variable domain (missing parts from reference TRBV7-9 and TRBJ1-1): DTGVSQNPRHKITKRGQNVTFRCDPISEHNRLYWYRQTLGQGPEFLTYFQNEAQLEKSRLLSDRFSAERPKGSFSTLEIQRTEQGDSAMYLCASRTGGSNTEAFFGQGTRLTVV.

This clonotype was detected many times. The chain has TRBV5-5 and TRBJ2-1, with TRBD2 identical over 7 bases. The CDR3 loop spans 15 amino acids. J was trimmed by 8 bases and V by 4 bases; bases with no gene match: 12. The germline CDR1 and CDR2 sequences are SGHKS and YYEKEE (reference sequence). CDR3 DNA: TGTGCCAGCAGCAAAACCGGGGGGTCGATTTATGAGCAGTTCTTC. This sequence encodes CASSKTGGSIYEQFF. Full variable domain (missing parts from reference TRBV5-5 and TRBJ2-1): DAGVTQSPTHLIKTRGQQVTLRCSPISGHKSVSWYQQVLGQGPQFIFQYYEKEERGRGNFPDRFSARQFPNYSSELNVNALLLGDSALYLCASSKTGGSIYEQFFGPGTRLTVL.

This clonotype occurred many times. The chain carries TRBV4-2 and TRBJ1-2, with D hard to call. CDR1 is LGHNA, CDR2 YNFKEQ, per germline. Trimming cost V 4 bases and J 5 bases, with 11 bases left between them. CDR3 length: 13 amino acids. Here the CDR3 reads CASSPSLKYGYTF. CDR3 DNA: TGTGCCAGCAGCCCGTCCTTGAAGTATGGCTACACCTTC.

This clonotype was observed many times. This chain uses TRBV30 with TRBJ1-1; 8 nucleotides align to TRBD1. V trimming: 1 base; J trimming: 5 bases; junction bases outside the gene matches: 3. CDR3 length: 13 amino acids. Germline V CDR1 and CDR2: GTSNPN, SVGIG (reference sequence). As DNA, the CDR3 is TGTGCCTGGAGTGGGGACAGGCGAACTGAAGCTTTCTTT. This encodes CAWSGDRRTEAFF.

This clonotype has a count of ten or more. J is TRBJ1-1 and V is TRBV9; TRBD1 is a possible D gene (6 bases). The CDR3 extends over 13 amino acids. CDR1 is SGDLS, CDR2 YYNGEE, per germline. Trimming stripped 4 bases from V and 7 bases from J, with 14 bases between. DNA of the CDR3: TGTGCCAGCAGCCCTCAGGGGACGGGTGAAGCTTTCTTT. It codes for CASSPQGTGEAFF.

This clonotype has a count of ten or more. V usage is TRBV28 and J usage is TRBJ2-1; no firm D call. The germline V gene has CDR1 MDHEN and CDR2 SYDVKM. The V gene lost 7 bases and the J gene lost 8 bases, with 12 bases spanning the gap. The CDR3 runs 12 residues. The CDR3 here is CASKPTEDEQFF. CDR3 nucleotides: TGTGCCAGCAAACCCACTGAGGATGAGCAGTTCTTC.

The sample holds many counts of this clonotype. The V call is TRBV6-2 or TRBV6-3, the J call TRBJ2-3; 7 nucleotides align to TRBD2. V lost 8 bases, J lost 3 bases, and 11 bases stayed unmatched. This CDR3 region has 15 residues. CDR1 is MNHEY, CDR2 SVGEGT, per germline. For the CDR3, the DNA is TGTGCCAGCCGCCCCCATGACGGGAGGACAGATACGCAGTATTTT. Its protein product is CASRPHDGRTDTQYF.

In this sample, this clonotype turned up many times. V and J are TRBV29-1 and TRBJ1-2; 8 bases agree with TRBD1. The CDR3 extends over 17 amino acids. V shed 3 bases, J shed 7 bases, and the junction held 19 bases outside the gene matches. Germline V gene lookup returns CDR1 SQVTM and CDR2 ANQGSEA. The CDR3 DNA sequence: TGCAGCGTTGACAGAAGGTGGACAGGGCGAAAAGTACGTGGCTACACCTTC. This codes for CSVDRRWTGRKVRGYTF.

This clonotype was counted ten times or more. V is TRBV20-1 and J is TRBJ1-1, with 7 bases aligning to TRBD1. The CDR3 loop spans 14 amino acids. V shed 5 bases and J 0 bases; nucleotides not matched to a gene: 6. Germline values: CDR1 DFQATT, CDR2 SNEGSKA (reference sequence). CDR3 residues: CSAPKQGLNTEAFF. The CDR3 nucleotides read TGCAGTGCTCCGAAACAGGGGCTGAACACTGAAGCTTTCTTT.

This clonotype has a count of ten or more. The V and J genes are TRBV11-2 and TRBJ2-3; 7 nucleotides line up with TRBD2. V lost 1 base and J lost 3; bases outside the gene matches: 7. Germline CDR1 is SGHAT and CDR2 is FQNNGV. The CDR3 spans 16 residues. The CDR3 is CASSLGAGARTDTQYF. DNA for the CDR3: TGTGCCAGCAGCTTAGGGGCGGGAGCGAGAACAGATACGCAGTATTTT.

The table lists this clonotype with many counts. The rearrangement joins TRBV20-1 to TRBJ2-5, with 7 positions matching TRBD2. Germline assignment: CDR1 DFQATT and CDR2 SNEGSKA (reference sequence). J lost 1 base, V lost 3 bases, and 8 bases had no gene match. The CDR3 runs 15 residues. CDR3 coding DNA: TGCAGTGCTAGTCTGGGGGGGACGGCCCAAGAGACCCAGTACTTC. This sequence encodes CSASLGGTAQETQYF.

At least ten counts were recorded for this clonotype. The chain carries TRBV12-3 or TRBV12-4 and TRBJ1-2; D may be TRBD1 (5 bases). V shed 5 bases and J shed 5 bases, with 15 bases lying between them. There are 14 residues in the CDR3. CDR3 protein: CASSAIGTEYGYTF. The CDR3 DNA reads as TGTGCCAGCAGTGCAATCGGGACCGAGTATGGCTACACCTTC.